Described below is a single T cell receptor (beta chain) sequence and its context. Its target is not known. The record originates from a study of radiation and T cells in renal cell carcinoma. Study observations and caveats: No pretreatment tumor biopsies were available for baseline clonotypes.

The table came from immunoSEQ multiplex PCR; TCRdb's copy has only in-frame clones and leaves some out. The sample carries 75,000 to 90,000 clones, 80% to 90% recorded once. The CDR3 contains 15 residues. V lost 5 bases to trimming and J lost 7 bases, with 21 bases between them. Looked up from germline, CDR1 is SGHRS and CDR2 is YFSETQ. Indicated time point: blood 4 weeks post-SBRT, at nephrectomy. Specified treatment: 15 Gy SBRT to primary tumor, nephrectomy 4 weeks later. Nephrectomy followed 15 Gy stereotactic body radiation by 4 weeks. This rearrangement joins TRBV5-1 to TRBJ1-2; D might be TRBD1 (6 bases). The sample in question was blood, obtained from a patient whose treatment included radiotherapy and nephrectomy. This receptor was identified in a woman in her seventies with renal cell carcinoma. The CDR3 loop is CASSSTPGQSFGYTF. CDR3 DNA sequence: TGCGCCAGCAGTTCGACTCCGGGACAAAGTTTTGGCTACACCTTC. The complete variable domain, with remaining parts taken from reference TRBV5-1 and TRBJ1-2, reads KAGVTQTPRYLIKTRGQQVTLSCSPISGHRSVSWYQQTPGQGLQFLFEYFSETQRNKGNFPGRFSGRQFSNSRSEMNVSTLELGDSALYLCASSSTPGQSFGYTFGSGTRLTVV.